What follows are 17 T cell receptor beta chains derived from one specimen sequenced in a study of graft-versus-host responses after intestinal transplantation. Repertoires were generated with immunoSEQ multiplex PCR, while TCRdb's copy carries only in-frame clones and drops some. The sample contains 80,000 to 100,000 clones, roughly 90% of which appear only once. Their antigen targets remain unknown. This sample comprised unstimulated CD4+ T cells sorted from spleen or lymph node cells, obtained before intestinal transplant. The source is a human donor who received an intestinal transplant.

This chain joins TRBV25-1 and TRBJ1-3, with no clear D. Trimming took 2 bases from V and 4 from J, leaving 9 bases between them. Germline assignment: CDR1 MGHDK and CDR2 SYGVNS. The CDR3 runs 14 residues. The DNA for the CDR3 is TGTGCCAGCAGTGAAGCCCAGCGCGGAAACACCATATATTTT. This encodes CASSEAQRGNTIYF.

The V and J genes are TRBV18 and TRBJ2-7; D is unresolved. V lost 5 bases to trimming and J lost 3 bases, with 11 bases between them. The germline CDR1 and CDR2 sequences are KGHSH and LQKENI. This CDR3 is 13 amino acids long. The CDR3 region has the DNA TGTGCCAGCTCAGGCCGGGTCCACTACGAGCAGTACTTC. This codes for CASSGRVHYEQYF.

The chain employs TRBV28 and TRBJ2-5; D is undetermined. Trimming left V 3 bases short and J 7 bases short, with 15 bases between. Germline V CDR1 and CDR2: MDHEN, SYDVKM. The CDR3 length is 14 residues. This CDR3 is CASSFKLVSGTQYF. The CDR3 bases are TGTGCCAGCAGTTTTAAGCTAGTATCGGGGACCCAGTACTTC. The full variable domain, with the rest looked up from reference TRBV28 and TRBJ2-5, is DVKVTQSSRYLVKRTGEKVFLECVQDMDHENMFWYRQDPGLGLRLIYFSYDVKMKEKGDIPEGYSVSREKKERFSLILESASTNQTSMYLCASSFKLVSGTQYFGPGTRLLVL.

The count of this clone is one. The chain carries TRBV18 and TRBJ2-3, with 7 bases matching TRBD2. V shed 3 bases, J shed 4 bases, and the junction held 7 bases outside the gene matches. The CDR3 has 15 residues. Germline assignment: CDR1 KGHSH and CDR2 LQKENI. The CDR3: CASSPERGVSDTQYF. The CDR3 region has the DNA TGTGCCAGCTCACCGGAGCGGGGAGTTTCAGATACGCAGTATTTT.

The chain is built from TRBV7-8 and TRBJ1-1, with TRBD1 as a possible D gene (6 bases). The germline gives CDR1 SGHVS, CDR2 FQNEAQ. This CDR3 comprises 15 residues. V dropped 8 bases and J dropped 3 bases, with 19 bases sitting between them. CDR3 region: CASRDSGVWDTEAFF. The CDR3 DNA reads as TGTGCCAGCCGCGACTCAGGGGTTTGGGACACTGAAGCTTTCTTT.

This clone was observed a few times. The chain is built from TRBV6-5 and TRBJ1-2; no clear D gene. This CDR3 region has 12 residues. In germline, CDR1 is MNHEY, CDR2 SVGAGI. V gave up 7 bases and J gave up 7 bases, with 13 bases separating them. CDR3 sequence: CASTPGGLGYTF. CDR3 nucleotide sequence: TGTGCCAGCACCCCTGGAGGGCTTGGCTACACCTTC.

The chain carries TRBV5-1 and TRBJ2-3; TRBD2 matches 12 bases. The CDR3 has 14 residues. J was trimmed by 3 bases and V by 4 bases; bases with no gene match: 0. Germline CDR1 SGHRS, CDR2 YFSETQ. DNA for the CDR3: TGCGCCAGCAGCCTAGCGGGGGGGACAGATACGCAGTATTTT. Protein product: CASSLAGGTDTQYF.

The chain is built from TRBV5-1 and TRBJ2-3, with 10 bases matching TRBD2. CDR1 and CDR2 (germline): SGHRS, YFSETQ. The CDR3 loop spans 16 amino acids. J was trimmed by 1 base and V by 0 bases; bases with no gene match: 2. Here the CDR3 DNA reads TGCGCCAGCAGCTTGGCCACTAGCGGGGGCACAGATACGCAGTATTTT. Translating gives CASSLATSGGTDTQYF.

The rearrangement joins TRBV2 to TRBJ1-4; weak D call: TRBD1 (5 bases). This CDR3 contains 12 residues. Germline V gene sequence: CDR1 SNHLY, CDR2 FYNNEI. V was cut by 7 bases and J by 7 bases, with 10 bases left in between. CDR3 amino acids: CASTTDSEKLFF. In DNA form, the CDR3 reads TGTGCCAGCACGACAGACAGTGAAAAACTGTTTTTT.

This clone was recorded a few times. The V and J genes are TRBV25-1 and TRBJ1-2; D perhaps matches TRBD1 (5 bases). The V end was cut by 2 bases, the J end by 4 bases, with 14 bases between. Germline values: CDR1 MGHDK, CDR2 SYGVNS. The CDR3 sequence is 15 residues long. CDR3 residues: CASSEGDYLGYGYTF. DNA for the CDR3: TGTGCCAGCAGTGAAGGGGACTATTTGGGCTATGGCTACACCTTC.

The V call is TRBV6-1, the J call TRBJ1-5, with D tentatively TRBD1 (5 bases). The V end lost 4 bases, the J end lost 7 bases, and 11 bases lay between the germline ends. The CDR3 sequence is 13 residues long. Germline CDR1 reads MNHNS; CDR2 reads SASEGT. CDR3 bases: TGTGCCAGCAGTGTTAGGGGTGAACAGCCCCAGCATTTT. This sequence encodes CASSVRGEQPQHF.

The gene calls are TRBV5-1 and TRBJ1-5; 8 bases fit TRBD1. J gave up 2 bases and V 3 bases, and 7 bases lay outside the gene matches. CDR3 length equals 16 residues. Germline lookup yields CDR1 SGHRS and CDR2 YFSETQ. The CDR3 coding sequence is TGCGCCAGCAGCTCGGAACCGGGACAGGGCAATCAGCCCCAGCATTTT. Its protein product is CASSSEPGQGNQPQHF.

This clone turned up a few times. CDR3 bases: TGTGCCAGCAGCCGACAGGGCTACGAGCAGTACTTC. Encoded protein: CASSRQGYEQYF. The chain recombines TRBV6-5 with TRBJ2-7; 7 bases are shared with TRBD1. CDR1 and CDR2 (germline): MNHEY, SVGAGI. The CDR3 loop spans 12 amino acids. V lost 6 bases and J lost 3; bases outside the gene matches: 2.

CDR3: CASSLAGGGRRNSPLHF. The CDR3 DNA is TGTGCCAGCAGCTTAGCTGGAGGCGGCAGGAGAAATTCACCCCTCCACTTT. The chain couples TRBV7-9 to TRBJ1-6; no reliable D call. V dropped 0 bases and J dropped 7 bases, with 16 bases sitting between them. Per the germline V gene, CDR1 is SEHNR and CDR2 is FQNEAQ (reference sequence). The CDR3 length is 17 residues.

The CDR3 is CASRSPGAGNQPQHF. The CDR3 nucleotides read TGTGCCAGCAGGTCCCCAGGGGCTGGCAATCAGCCCCAGCATTTT. The V gene is TRBV27, the J gene TRBJ1-5; TRBD1 might be the D (6 bases). Trimming pared 6 bases from V and 2 bases from J, leaving 14 bases between. The CDR3 runs 15 residues. The germline V gene has CDR1 MNHEY and CDR2 SMNVEV (reference sequence).

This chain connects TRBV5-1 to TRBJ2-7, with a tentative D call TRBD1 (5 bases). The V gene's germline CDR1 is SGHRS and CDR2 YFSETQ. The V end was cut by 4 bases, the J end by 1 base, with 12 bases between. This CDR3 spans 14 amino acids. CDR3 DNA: TGCGCCAGCAGCCCCATTACAGGTTCCTACGAGCAGTACTTC. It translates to CASSPITGSYEQYF.

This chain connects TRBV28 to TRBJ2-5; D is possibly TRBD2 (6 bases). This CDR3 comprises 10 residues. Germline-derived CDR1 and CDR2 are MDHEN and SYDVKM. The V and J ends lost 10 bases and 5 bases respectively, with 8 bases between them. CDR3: CATGGETQYF. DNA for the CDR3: TGTGCCACTGGGGGGGAGACCCAGTACTTC.